The source of this TCR beta chain is a study of shared clonotypes between healthy human individuals. At the level of the study: With ages of 18 to 49, the donors were two women and three men.

V shed 0 bases and J 7 bases; nucleotides not matched to a gene: 15. CDR1 and CDR2 (germline): MNHEY, SMNVEV (reference sequence). The CDR3 runs to 18 residues. Donation came from healthy HIV-negative adults that had no recent acute infections or vaccinations. CD4+ cells underwent separation, giving CD45RA+ naive and CD45RA-negative memory subsets. Data came from immunoSEQ multiplex PCR; TCRdb stores just in-frame clones and leaves some out. The table includes roughly 2,300,000 clones, about nine tenths detected once. The sequence derives from a man aged 18 to 35 in good health. Some clones in this sample may be carry-over from other donors' samples. The sample comprised naive CD4+ T cells from PBMCs. Documented subset: CD45RA+ positively selected. This chain connects TRBV27 to TRBJ1-5, with 7 bases fitting TRBD1. This CDR3 reads CASSLSRGTGASRQPQHF. CDR3 nucleotides: TGTGCCAGCAGTTTATCGAGGGGAACAGGGGCCAGTAGACAGCCCCAGCATTTT.